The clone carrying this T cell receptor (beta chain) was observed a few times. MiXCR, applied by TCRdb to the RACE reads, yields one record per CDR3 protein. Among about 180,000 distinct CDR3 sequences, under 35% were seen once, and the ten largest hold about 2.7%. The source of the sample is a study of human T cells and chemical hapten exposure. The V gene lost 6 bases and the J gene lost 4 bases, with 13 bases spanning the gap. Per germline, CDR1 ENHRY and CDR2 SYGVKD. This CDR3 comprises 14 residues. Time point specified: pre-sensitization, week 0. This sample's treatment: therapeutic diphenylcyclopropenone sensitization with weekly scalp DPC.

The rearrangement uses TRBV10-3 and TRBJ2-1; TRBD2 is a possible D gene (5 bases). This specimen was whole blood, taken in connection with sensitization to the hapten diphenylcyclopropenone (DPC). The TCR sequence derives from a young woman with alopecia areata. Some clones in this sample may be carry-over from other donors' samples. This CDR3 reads CAISQVGVYNEQFF. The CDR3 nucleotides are TGTGCCATCAGCCAGGTGGGAGTGTACAATGAGCAGTTCTTC.